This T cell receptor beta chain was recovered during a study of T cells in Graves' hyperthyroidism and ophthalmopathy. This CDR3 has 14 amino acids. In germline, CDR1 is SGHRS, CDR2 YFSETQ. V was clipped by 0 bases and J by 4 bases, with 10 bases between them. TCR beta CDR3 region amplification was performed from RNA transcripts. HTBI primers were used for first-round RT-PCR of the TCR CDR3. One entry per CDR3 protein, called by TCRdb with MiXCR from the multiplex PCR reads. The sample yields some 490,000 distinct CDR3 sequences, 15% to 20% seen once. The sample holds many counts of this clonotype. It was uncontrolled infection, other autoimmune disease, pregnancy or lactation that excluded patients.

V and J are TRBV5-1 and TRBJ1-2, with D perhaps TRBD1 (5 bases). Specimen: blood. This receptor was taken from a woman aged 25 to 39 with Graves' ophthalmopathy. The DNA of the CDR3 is TGCGCCAGCAGCTTGGAGGGGTCTATCTATGGCTACACCTTC. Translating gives CASSLEGSIYGYTF.